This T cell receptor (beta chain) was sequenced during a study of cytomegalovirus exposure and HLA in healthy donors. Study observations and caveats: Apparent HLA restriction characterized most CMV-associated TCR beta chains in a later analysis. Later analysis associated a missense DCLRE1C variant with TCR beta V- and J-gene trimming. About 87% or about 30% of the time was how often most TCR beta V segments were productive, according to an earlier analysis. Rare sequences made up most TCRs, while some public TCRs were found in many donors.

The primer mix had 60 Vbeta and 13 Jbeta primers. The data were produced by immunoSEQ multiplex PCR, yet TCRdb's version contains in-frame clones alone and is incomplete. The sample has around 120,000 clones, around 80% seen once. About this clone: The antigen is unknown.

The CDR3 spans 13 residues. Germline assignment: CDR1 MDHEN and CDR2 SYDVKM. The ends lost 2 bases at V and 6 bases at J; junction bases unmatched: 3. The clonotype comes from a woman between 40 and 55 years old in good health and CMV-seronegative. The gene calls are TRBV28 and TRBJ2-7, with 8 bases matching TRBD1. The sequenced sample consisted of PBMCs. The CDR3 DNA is TGTGCCAGCAGTTTAGTCAGGGGGCGCGAGCAGTACTTC. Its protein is CASSLVRGREQYF.